The rows below give T cell receptor beta chains drawn from one sample of a study of CD8 T cells in Susac syndrome. TCRdb reanalysed the immunoSEQ multiplex PCR reads using MiXCR and keeps one entry per CDR3 protein. The repertoire holds about 200,000 distinct CDR3 sequences, with roughly 95% as singletons. Sequenced sample: CD4+ T cells from PBMCs. Receptor source: a human donor with multiple sclerosis. CDR3s include the opening cysteine and the closing phenylalanine or tryptophan. The order of the fields is CDR3 protein, CDR3 DNA, J gene, clone size, D gene, V gene, CDR3 length. A D gene is named only where the DNA matches it firmly. Only part of the rows carry a size: once, few, many, or a class if the clone is expanded.

cdr3_aa: CASSQDLAAGELFF
cdr3_nt: TGTGCCAGCAGCCAAGATCTCGCGGCCGGGGAGCTGTTTTTT
j_call: TRBJ2-2
clone_size: once
d_call: NA
v_call: TRBV4-2
cdr3_length: 14

cdr3_aa: CATSRYEGRGTYEQYF
cdr3_nt: TGTGCCACCAGCAGATATGAGGGCAGGGGGACCTACGAGCAGTACTTC
j_call: TRBJ2-7
clone_size: NA
d_call: TRBD1
v_call: TRBV15
cdr3_length: 16

cdr3_aa: CASSLSGINTEAFF
cdr3_nt: TGCGCCAGCAGCTTGAGTGGCATTAACACTGAAGCTTTCTTT
j_call: TRBJ1-1
clone_size: NA
d_call: NA
v_call: TRBV5-1
cdr3_length: 14

cdr3_aa: CASSLDPPLEGGGIQYF
cdr3_nt: TGTGCCAGCAGCTTAGACCCCCCGTTGGAGGGGGGGGGCATTCAGTACTTC
j_call: TRBJ2-4
clone_size: NA
d_call: NA
v_call: TRBV7-9
cdr3_length: 17

cdr3_aa: CASSTTGGNEQFF
cdr3_nt: TGTGCCAGTAGTACCACTGGGGGCAATGAGCAGTTCTTC
j_call: TRBJ2-1
clone_size: NA
d_call: NA
v_call: TRBV19
cdr3_length: 13

cdr3_aa: CASSRSGGYEQYF
cdr3_nt: TGTGCCAGCAGCCGATCAGGGGGCTACGAGCAGTACTTC
j_call: TRBJ2-7
clone_size: few
d_call: TRBD1
v_call: TRBV3-1
cdr3_length: 13

cdr3_aa: CASSLDLTQYF
cdr3_nt: TGTGCCAGCAGCTTAGATCTGACCCAGTACTTC
j_call: TRBJ2-5
clone_size: NA
d_call: NA
v_call: TRBV11-2
cdr3_length: 11

cdr3_aa: CASSPTFLDLNTEAFF
cdr3_nt: TGTGCCAGCAGCCCGACCTTCTTAGACTTGAACACTGAAGCTTTCTTT
j_call: TRBJ1-1
clone_size: once
d_call: NA
v_call: TRBV28
cdr3_length: 16

cdr3_aa: CASSQSYYEQYF
cdr3_nt: TGTGCCAGCAGCCAGTCTTATTACGAGCAGTACTTC
j_call: TRBJ2-7
clone_size: NA
d_call: NA
v_call: TRBV14
cdr3_length: 12

cdr3_aa: CASRSGQGSNQPQHF
cdr3_nt: TGTGCCAGCAGATCGGGACAGGGCAGCAATCAGCCCCAGCATTTT
j_call: TRBJ1-5
clone_size: NA
d_call: TRBD1
v_call: TRBV2
cdr3_length: 15

cdr3_aa: CSARSGKGTEAFF
cdr3_nt: TGCAGTGCTAGAAGTGGAAAAGGCACTGAAGCTTTCTTT
j_call: TRBJ1-1
clone_size: NA
d_call: NA
v_call: TRBV20-1
cdr3_length: 13

cdr3_aa: CSAAGTVFTGELFF
cdr3_nt: TGCAGTGCTGCCGGGACAGTGTTCACCGGGGAGCTGTTTTTT
j_call: TRBJ2-2
clone_size: NA
d_call: TRBD1
v_call: TRBV20-1
cdr3_length: 14

cdr3_aa: CASSVPGLPEGELFF
cdr3_nt: TGTGCCAGCAGTGTACCGGGACTCCCCGAAGGGGAGCTGTTTTTT
j_call: TRBJ2-2
clone_size: NA
d_call: NA
v_call: TRBV25-1
cdr3_length: 15

cdr3_aa: CAWSRTGLNEKLFF
cdr3_nt: TGTGCCTGGAGTAGGACAGGCCTAAATGAAAAACTGTTTTTT
j_call: TRBJ1-4
clone_size: NA
d_call: TRBD1
v_call: TRBV30
cdr3_length: 14

cdr3_aa: CSVGAGQRTDTQYF
cdr3_nt: TGCAGCGTTGGGGCAGGGCAGAGGACAGATACGCAGTATTTT
j_call: TRBJ2-3
clone_size: NA
d_call: NA
v_call: TRBV29-1
cdr3_length: 14

cdr3_aa: CASARDNIGEQYF
cdr3_nt: TGTGCCAGCGCCCGGGACAATATCGGCGAGCAGTACTTC
j_call: TRBJ2-7
clone_size: NA
d_call: NA
v_call: TRBV3-1
cdr3_length: 13

cdr3_aa: CASQGQRNTEAFF
cdr3_nt: TGTGCCAGTCAGGGACAGCGGAACACTGAAGCTTTCTTT
j_call: TRBJ1-1
clone_size: NA
d_call: TRBD1
v_call: TRBV6-6
cdr3_length: 13

cdr3_aa: CSASGRVAWETQYF
cdr3_nt: TGCAGTGCTAGTGGGAGGGTTGCCTGGGAGACCCAGTACTTC
j_call: TRBJ2-5
clone_size: NA
d_call: TRBD2
v_call: TRBV20-1
cdr3_length: 14

cdr3_aa: CATSDPGTGGDGYTF
cdr3_nt: TGTGCCACCAGTGACCCCGGGACAGGGGGTGATGGCTACACCTTC
j_call: TRBJ1-2
clone_size: NA
d_call: TRBD1
v_call: TRBV24-1
cdr3_length: 15

cdr3_aa: CASSQQTSGGHEQYF
cdr3_nt: TGTGCCAGCAGCCAGCAGACTAGCGGGGGCCACGAGCAGTACTTC
j_call: TRBJ2-7
clone_size: NA
d_call: TRBD2
v_call: TRBV4-2
cdr3_length: 15

cdr3_aa: CASTQESYNEQFF
cdr3_nt: TGTGCCAGCACCCAGGAGTCCTACAATGAGCAGTTCTTC
j_call: TRBJ2-1
clone_size: NA
d_call: NA
v_call: TRBV2
cdr3_length: 13

cdr3_aa: CASSQRAESYEQYF
cdr3_nt: TGCGCCAGCAGCCAACGGGCAGAGAGCTACGAGCAGTACTTC
j_call: TRBJ2-7
clone_size: NA
d_call: NA
v_call: TRBV4-3
cdr3_length: 14

cdr3_aa: CASSPSQFEQFF
cdr3_nt: TGTGCCAGCAGCCCCTCCCAGTTTGAGCAGTTCTTC
j_call: TRBJ2-1
clone_size: NA
d_call: NA
v_call: TRBV9
cdr3_length: 12

cdr3_aa: CATQDRNNSPLHF
cdr3_nt: TGCGCCACCCAGGACAGGAACAATTCACCCCTCCACTTT
j_call: TRBJ1-6
clone_size: once
d_call: TRBD1
v_call: TRBV10-2
cdr3_length: 13

cdr3_aa: CASSRDPQAPNYGYTF
cdr3_nt: TGCGCCAGCAGCCGGGACCCGCAAGCCCCTAACTATGGCTACACCTTC
j_call: TRBJ1-2
clone_size: NA
d_call: NA
v_call: TRBV4-3
cdr3_length: 16

cdr3_aa: CATQQTRTDTQYF
cdr3_nt: TGTGCCACCCAGCAGACTCGCACAGATACGCAGTATTTT
j_call: TRBJ2-3
clone_size: NA
d_call: NA
v_call: TRBV30
cdr3_length: 13

cdr3_aa: CSTLRRNTDTQYF
cdr3_nt: TGCAGCACCCTCCGGAGGAACACAGATACGCAGTATTTT
j_call: TRBJ2-3
clone_size: NA
d_call: NA
v_call: TRBV29-1
cdr3_length: 13

cdr3_aa: CASSVGWSGEETQYF
cdr3_nt: TGTGCCAGCAGCGTAGGGTGGTCAGGGGAAGAGACCCAGTACTTC
j_call: TRBJ2-5
clone_size: NA
d_call: NA
v_call: TRBV9
cdr3_length: 15

cdr3_aa: CAWSEDLTEAFF
cdr3_nt: TGTGCCTGGAGTGAGGACTTAACTGAAGCTTTCTTT
j_call: TRBJ1-1
clone_size: NA
d_call: NA
v_call: TRBV30
cdr3_length: 12

cdr3_aa: CASSGQGKGTDTQYF
cdr3_nt: TGCGCCAGCAGCGGACAGGGTAAGGGCACAGATACGCAGTATTTT
j_call: TRBJ2-3
clone_size: once
d_call: TRBD1
v_call: TRBV5-1
cdr3_length: 15

cdr3_aa: CSARRTVLGDQPQHF
cdr3_nt: TGCAGTGCTAGGCGCACAGTCCTGGGGGATCAGCCCCAGCATTTT
j_call: TRBJ1-5
clone_size: NA
d_call: NA
v_call: TRBV20-1
cdr3_length: 15

cdr3_aa: CAVGRRQETQYF
cdr3_nt: TGTGCCGTTGGGCGGCGACAAGAGACCCAGTACTTC
j_call: TRBJ2-5
clone_size: NA
d_call: NA
v_call: TRBV27
cdr3_length: 12

cdr3_aa: CASSYDGSYEQYF
cdr3_nt: TGTGCCAGCAGTTATGACGGGTCCTACGAGCAGTACTTC
j_call: TRBJ2-7
clone_size: NA
d_call: NA
v_call: TRBV2
cdr3_length: 13

cdr3_aa: CASSLDPGTQRGYTF
cdr3_nt: TGTGCCAGCAGCTTAGATCCAGGGACACAGCGAGGCTACACCTTC
j_call: TRBJ1-2
clone_size: NA
d_call: NA
v_call: TRBV7-2
cdr3_length: 15

cdr3_aa: CASSPLTGDPIDEQYF
cdr3_nt: TGCGCCAGCAGCCCCTTAACCGGGGACCCAATCGACGAGCAGTACTTC
j_call: TRBJ2-7
clone_size: NA
d_call: NA
v_call: TRBV4-1
cdr3_length: 16

cdr3_aa: CASSLRLVAEQFF
cdr3_nt: TGTGCCAGCAGTTTGAGACTAGTCGCTGAGCAGTTCTTC
j_call: TRBJ2-1
clone_size: NA
d_call: NA
v_call: TRBV27
cdr3_length: 13

cdr3_aa: CAWSVRKGYTF
cdr3_nt: TGTGCCTGGAGTGTACGGAAAGGCTACACCTTC
j_call: TRBJ1-2
clone_size: NA
d_call: NA
v_call: TRBV30
cdr3_length: 11

cdr3_aa: CSVSADKGAFF
cdr3_nt: TGCAGCGTCTCAGCTGACAAGGGAGCTTTCTTT
j_call: TRBJ1-1
clone_size: NA
d_call: NA
v_call: TRBV29-1
cdr3_length: 11

cdr3_aa: CASSQGTTDTQYF
cdr3_nt: TGTGCCAGCAGCCAAGGGACCACAGATACGCAGTATTTT
j_call: TRBJ2-3
clone_size: NA
d_call: NA
v_call: TRBV4-2
cdr3_length: 13

cdr3_aa: CASSPLLTPAYNEQFF
cdr3_nt: TGTGCCAGCAGCCCACTTCTAACCCCTGCCTACAATGAGCAGTTCTTC
j_call: TRBJ2-1
clone_size: NA
d_call: NA
v_call: TRBV5-6
cdr3_length: 16

cdr3_aa: CASRTEGAYEQYF
cdr3_nt: TGCGCCAGCAGAACGGAAGGGGCCTACGAGCAGTACTTC
j_call: TRBJ2-7
clone_size: NA
d_call: NA
v_call: TRBV5-1
cdr3_length: 13

cdr3_aa: CASSAGYEQYF
cdr3_nt: TGTGCCAGCTCTGCGGGGTACGAGCAGTACTTC
j_call: TRBJ2-7
clone_size: few
d_call: NA
v_call: TRBV18
cdr3_length: 11

cdr3_aa: CASSILASHTDTQYF
cdr3_nt: TGTGCCAGCAGCATACTAGCGAGCCACACAGATACGCAGTATTTT
j_call: TRBJ2-3
clone_size: once
d_call: TRBD2
v_call: TRBV13
cdr3_length: 15

cdr3_aa: CASSLHPQGGYQPQHF
cdr3_nt: TGTGCCAGCAGCCTTCACCCGCAGGGAGGGTATCAGCCCCAGCATTTT
j_call: TRBJ1-5
clone_size: NA
d_call: NA
v_call: TRBV28
cdr3_length: 16

cdr3_aa: CASSLEAGNTEAFF
cdr3_nt: TGTGCCAGCAGCTTAGAGGCGGGGAACACTGAAGCTTTCTTT
j_call: TRBJ1-1
clone_size: few
d_call: NA
v_call: TRBV7-9
cdr3_length: 14

cdr3_aa: CSVGGLAGGQETQYF
cdr3_nt: TGCAGCGTCGGGGGACTAGCGGGGGGCCAAGAGACCCAGTACTTC
j_call: TRBJ2-5
clone_size: NA
d_call: TRBD2
v_call: TRBV29-1
cdr3_length: 15

cdr3_aa: CASSPPDRDNEQFF
cdr3_nt: TGTGCCAGCAGCCCGCCGGACAGAGACAATGAGCAGTTCTTC
j_call: TRBJ2-1
clone_size: once
d_call: NA
v_call: TRBV28
cdr3_length: 14

cdr3_aa: CAWSVTRGVVYGYTF
cdr3_nt: TGTGCCTGGAGTGTAACCCGGGGAGTGGTCTATGGCTACACCTTC
j_call: TRBJ1-2
clone_size: NA
d_call: NA
v_call: TRBV30
cdr3_length: 15

cdr3_aa: CSVHRTGFLNTEAFF
cdr3_nt: TGCAGCGTTCACAGGACGGGGTTTTTGAACACTGAAGCTTTCTTT
j_call: TRBJ1-1
clone_size: NA
d_call: NA
v_call: TRBV29-1
cdr3_length: 15

cdr3_aa: CSVWASGAETQYF
cdr3_nt: TGCAGCGTTTGGGCTAGCGGGGCGGAGACCCAGTACTTC
j_call: TRBJ2-5
clone_size: NA
d_call: TRBD2
v_call: TRBV29-1
cdr3_length: 13

cdr3_aa: CASSQGSYYGYTF
cdr3_nt: TGTGCCAGCAGCCAAGGCAGCTACTATGGCTACACCTTC
j_call: TRBJ1-2
clone_size: NA
d_call: NA
v_call: TRBV3-1
cdr3_length: 13

cdr3_aa: CSAAGTGGLAGVHEQFF
cdr3_nt: TGCAGCGCAGCGGGGACAGGGGGACTAGCGGGGGTTCACGAGCAGTTCTTC
j_call: TRBJ2-1
clone_size: NA
d_call: TRBD2
v_call: TRBV29-1
cdr3_length: 17

cdr3_aa: CASSQTTGSYGYTF
cdr3_nt: TGTGCCAGCAGCCAAACAACAGGATCCTATGGCTACACCTTC
j_call: TRBJ1-2
clone_size: NA
d_call: NA
v_call: TRBV25-1
cdr3_length: 14

cdr3_aa: CAWRSGGFGTDTQYF
cdr3_nt: TGTGCCTGGAGGTCAGGGGGGTTTGGCACAGATACGCAGTATTTT
j_call: TRBJ2-3
clone_size: NA
d_call: NA
v_call: TRBV30
cdr3_length: 15

cdr3_aa: CAWSVDRVNSPLHF
cdr3_nt: TGTGCCTGGAGTGTAGACCGAGTAAATTCACCCCTCCACTTT
j_call: TRBJ1-6
clone_size: NA
d_call: NA
v_call: TRBV30
cdr3_length: 14